Listed below are T cell receptor beta chains from one sample, sequenced in a study of HIV-infected patients and healthy controls. One entry per CDR3 protein results from TCRdb running MiXCR on the 5' RACE reads. The table includes about 10,000 distinct CDR3 sequences, roughly 8% detected once. Sequenced: blood. Receptors were obtained from an adult in good health. Each CDR3 is given with its conserved first and last residue. D genes are given only for firm matches. Size values are once, few and many counts, or a class for expanded clones, and some rows have none.

abundance: -; v_gene: TRBV6-5; d_gene: -; j_gene: TRBJ2-1; CDR3nt: TGTGCCAGCAGCGGGTTGGGGGGAGACAATGAGCAGTTCTTC; CDR3aa: CASSGLGGDNEQFF
abundance: few; v_gene: TRBV19; d_gene: -; j_gene: TRBJ1-2; CDR3nt: TGTGCCAGTCAGGAGACAGGCGCCTCCGTGTTTGGCTACACCTTC; CDR3aa: CASQETGASVFGYTF
abundance: medium-sized; v_gene: TRBV12-3/TRBV12-4; d_gene: -; j_gene: TRBJ2-5; CDR3nt: TGTGCCAGCAGTTCCTCCAGGACCCACGAGACCCAGTACTTC; CDR3aa: CASSSSRTHETQYF
abundance: -; v_gene: TRBV27; d_gene: -; j_gene: TRBJ2-4; CDR3nt: TGTGCCAGCAGTTCCGGACACCAAAACATTCAGTACTTC; CDR3aa: CASSSGHQNIQYF
abundance: many; v_gene: TRBV4-2; d_gene: -; j_gene: TRBJ2-1; CDR3nt: TGTGCCAGCAGCCAAGAGACAGCGGGCGCCTACAATGAGCAGTTCTTC; CDR3aa: CASSQETAGAYNEQFF
abundance: few; v_gene: TRBV4-1; d_gene: -; j_gene: TRBJ2-1; CDR3nt: TGCGCCAGCAGCCAAGACGAGACGAGCTCCTACAATGAGCAGTTCTTC; CDR3aa: CASSQDETSSYNEQFF
abundance: -; v_gene: TRBV6-1; d_gene: -; j_gene: TRBJ1-1; CDR3nt: TGTGCCAGCAGGAGGCCGAACACTGAAGCTTTCTTT; CDR3aa: CASRRPNTEAFF
abundance: once; v_gene: TRBV7-2; d_gene: TRBD1; j_gene: TRBJ1-2; CDR3nt: TGTGCCAGCAGCTCGACAGGGGTTGGCTACACCTTC; CDR3aa: CASSSTGVGYTF
abundance: medium-sized; v_gene: TRBV11-2; d_gene: -; j_gene: TRBJ2-1; CDR3nt: TGTGCCAGCAGCCATGCCGGGACATCCTACAATGAGCAGTTCTTC; CDR3aa: CASSHAGTSYNEQFF
abundance: many; v_gene: TRBV19; d_gene: -; j_gene: TRBJ2-2; CDR3nt: TGTGCCAGTAGGCCGGCCGGGACCTTCAACACCGGGGAGCTGTTTTTT; CDR3aa: CASRPAGTFNTGELFF